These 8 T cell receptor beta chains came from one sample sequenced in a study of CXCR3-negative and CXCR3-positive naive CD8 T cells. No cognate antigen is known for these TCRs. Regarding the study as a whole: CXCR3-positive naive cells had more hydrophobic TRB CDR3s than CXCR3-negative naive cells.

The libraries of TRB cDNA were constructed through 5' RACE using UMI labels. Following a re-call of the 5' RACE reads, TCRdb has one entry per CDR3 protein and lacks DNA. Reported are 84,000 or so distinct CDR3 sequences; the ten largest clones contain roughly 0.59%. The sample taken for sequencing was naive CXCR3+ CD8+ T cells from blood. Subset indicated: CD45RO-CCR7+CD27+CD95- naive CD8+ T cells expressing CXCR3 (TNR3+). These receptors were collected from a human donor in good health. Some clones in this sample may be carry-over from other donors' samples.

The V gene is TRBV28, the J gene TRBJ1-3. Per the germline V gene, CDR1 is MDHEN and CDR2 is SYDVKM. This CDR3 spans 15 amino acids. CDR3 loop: CASAGWGLRGNTIYF.

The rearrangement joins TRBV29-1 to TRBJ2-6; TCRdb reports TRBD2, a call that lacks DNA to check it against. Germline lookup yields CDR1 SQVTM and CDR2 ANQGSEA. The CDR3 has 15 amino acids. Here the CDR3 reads CSVEGQGTGANVLTF.

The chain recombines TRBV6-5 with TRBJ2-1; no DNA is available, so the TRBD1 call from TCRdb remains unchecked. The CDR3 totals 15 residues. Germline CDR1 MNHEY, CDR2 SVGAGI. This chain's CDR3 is CASTQRATGADEQFF.

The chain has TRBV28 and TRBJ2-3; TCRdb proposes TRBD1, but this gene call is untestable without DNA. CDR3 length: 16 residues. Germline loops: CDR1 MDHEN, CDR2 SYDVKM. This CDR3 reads CASSVGQVRGSDTQYF.

CDR3: CASSPGGLNNEQFF. The chain joins TRBV2 to TRBJ2-1; no DNA is available, so the TRBD2 call from TCRdb remains unchecked. CDR3 length: 14 residues. Germline V gene sequence: CDR1 SNHLY, CDR2 FYNNEI.

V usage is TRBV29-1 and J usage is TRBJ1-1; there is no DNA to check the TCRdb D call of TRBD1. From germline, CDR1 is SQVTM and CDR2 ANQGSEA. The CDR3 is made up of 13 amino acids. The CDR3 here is CSVEEGQIPEAFF. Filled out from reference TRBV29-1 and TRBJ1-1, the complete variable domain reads SAVISQKPSRDICQRGTSLTIQCQVDSQVTMMFWYRQQPGQSLTLIATANQGSEATYESGFVIDKFPISRPNLTFSTLTVSNMSPEDSSIYLCSVEEGQIPEAFFGQGTRLTVV.

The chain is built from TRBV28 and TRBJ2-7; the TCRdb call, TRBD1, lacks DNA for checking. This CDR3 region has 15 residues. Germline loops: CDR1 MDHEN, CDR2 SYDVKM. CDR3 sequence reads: CASSLSPTGTYEQYF. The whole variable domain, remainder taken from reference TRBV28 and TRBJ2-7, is DVKVTQSSRYLVKRTGEKVFLECVQDMDHENMFWYRQDPGLGLRLIYFSYDVKMKEKGDIPEGYSVSREKKERFSLILESASTNQTSMYLCASSLSPTGTYEQYFGPGTRLTVT.

CDR3 region: CASSQDREGTDTQYF. The chain combines TRBV3-1 with TRBJ2-3; TCRdb picks TRBD1, but there is no DNA to check that call. Germline values: CDR1 LGHDT, CDR2 YNNKEL (reference sequence). The CDR3 sequence is 15 residues long.